This is a list of T cell receptor beta chains from one sample in a study of identical twins. TCRdb recomputed calls from the 5' RACE reads with MiXCR, one row per CDR3 protein. Counted here are approximately 600,000 distinct CDR3 sequences, just over 7% occurring once; the ten biggest clones make up approximately 1.5%. These sequences were also reported in another study, on yellow fever vaccine responses in identical twins.

The sequenced material came from PBMCs. These receptors came from a woman aged 18-29 years in good health. The conserved cysteine and the conserved F or W are not part of the CDR3 here.

v_gene	j_gene	CDR3aa
TRBV3-1	TRBJ1-2	ASSQDGDRRDGYT
TRBV7-9	TRBJ1-2	ASSPPGQGLTGYT
TRBV20-1	TRBJ1-2	SAAWGDGYT
TRBV3-1	TRBJ1-1	ASSASGAGNTEAF
TRBV12-3/TRBV12-4	TRBJ2-7	ASSLQGYEQY
TRBV10-3	TRBJ2-1	AISETSGSYNEQF
TRBV5-1	TRBJ2-5	ASSLNLIDETQY
TRBV6-1	TRBJ2-6	ASSRQPSGANVLT
TRBV14	TRBJ2-5	ASSQGARSETQY
TRBV7-2	TRBJ2-1	ASSFGVGAYNEQF
TRBV5-1	TRBJ2-3	ASSQLAGNTDTQY
TRBV6-1	TRBJ1-1	ASSQRTAMEAF
TRBV12-3/TRBV12-4	TRBJ1-2	ASAWAYGYT
TRBV27	TRBJ1-5	ASSLRAVDSNQPQH
TRBV7-2	TRBJ2-3	ASSRGVGLSTDTQY
TRBV21-1	TRBJ2-5	ASSKVLSETQY
TRBV20-1	TRBJ1-5	STRRGASDQPQH
TRBV28	TRBJ2-1	ATANPLADRLNEQF
TRBV7-2	TRBJ2-1	ASSHQGFHEQF
TRBV11-2	TRBJ2-1	ASSKVGGRNEQF
TRBV29-1	TRBJ2-3	SAGTGGTNTQY
TRBV10-3	TRBJ2-5	AISDLRDTGETQY
TRBV6-4	TRBJ2-3	ASSAGTGGTDTQY
TRBV5-1	TRBJ2-3	ASSLTGLSTDTQY
TRBV29-1	TRBJ2-3	SAVGTLRDTQY
TRBV7-8	TRBJ1-2	ASSLEAGVYGYT
TRBV5-1	TRBJ1-2	ASSLGTTYNYGYT
TRBV2	TRBJ1-1	ASSEIGWAPRKDEAF
TRBV28	TRBJ2-3	ASSATGVGTDTQY
TRBV5-6	TRBJ1-1	ASSWITASTEAF
TRBV7-9	TRBJ2-1	ASSQDRSYNEQF
TRBV27	TRBJ2-7	ASSFGTGDYEQY
TRBV7-8	TRBJ2-1	ASSPGTSANNEQF
TRBV28	TRBJ2-2	ASTPDVNTGELF
TRBV5-6	TRBJ2-2	ASSLAPGVAGELF
TRBV5-1	TRBJ2-5	ASSFGGLARYLQETQY
TRBV5-1	TRBJ1-4	ASSPGSPRGYEKLF
TRBV27	TRBJ2-1	ASSLWGLYNEQF
TRBV29-1	TRBJ1-1	SVMKDTNTEAF
TRBV12-5	TRBJ2-2	ASGLSPGIGGELF
TRBV29-1	TRBJ2-3	SVPMDSWADTQY
TRBV5-6	TRBJ2-1	ASSRTVKSSYNEQF
TRBV20-1	TRBJ2-2	SASGREAGELF
TRBV29-1	TRBJ2-1	SVLAGGLFDEQF
TRBV5-1	TRBJ2-3	ASSFSPSSTSLVTDTQY
TRBV2	TRBJ1-6	ASRHPLQLRNSPLH
TRBV12-3/TRBV12-4	TRBJ2-1	ASSSTGGSYNEQF
TRBV9	TRBJ2-5	ASSDGGSGETQY
TRBV2	TRBJ2-7	ASRTAGLGIYEQY
TRBV3-1	TRBJ2-5	ASSQDKWEGKETQY
TRBV6-5	TRBJ2-7	ASSSEGEGEQY
TRBV5-1	TRBJ1-1	ASSLPSSTGRARNTEAF
TRBV11-3	TRBJ2-5	ASSLDGGGGQETQY
TRBV12-3/TRBV12-4	TRBJ2-2	ASSFLRFVTGELF
TRBV7-3	TRBJ2-3	ASSLGRTSTDTQY
TRBV28	TRBJ1-1	ASSFGDRLIVAF
TRBV9	TRBJ2-3	ASTTTPGPGSTDTQY